The TCR beta chain described here comes from a study of T-cell memory formation after mild COVID-19. The overall study: Clusters of TCRs were largely donor specific. Regarding the study as a whole: Still unconfirmed is whether the second-wave clones peaking on day 37 recognized SARS-CoV-2.

This clonotype was seen a few times. Its antigen is as yet unknown. TCRdb used MiXCR to reprocess the 5' RACE reads, holding one entry per CDR3 protein. The sample has hundreds of thousands of distinct CDR3 sequences; approximately 15% are singletons. The receptor comes from a man younger than 35 who had mild COVID-19 (a few samples of this study predate the infection). Cell type and time point are not known. The sequencing input was PBMCs or a T cell subset sorted from them (not recorded which).

The CDR3 protein is CASSLDPGGAGYGYTF. Written as DNA, the CDR3 is TGTGCCAGCAGCTTAGATCCCGGAGGGGCAGGCTATGGCTACACCTTC. The chain recombines TRBV11-2 with TRBJ1-2, with D perhaps matching TRBD1 (5 bases). The CDR3 is made up of 16 amino acids. Germline V gene lookup returns CDR1 SGHAT and CDR2 FQNNGV. The V gene lost 0 bases and the J gene lost 4 bases, with 15 bases spanning the gap.